What follows is one T cell receptor (beta chain) and its context. This sample was taken from a study of neoadjuvant anti-PD-1 for oral cavity cancer. The germline CDR1 and CDR2 sequences are MDHEN and SYDVKM. The CDR3 is 15 amino acids. V shed 6 bases and J shed 6 bases, with 17 bases lying between them. The time point is: after neoadjuvant nivolumab, at surgical resection. Sequencing was performed with immunoSEQ multiplex PCR; in TCRdb, only in-frame clones are kept and a portion is missing. The table includes about 68,000 clones, approximately 84% detected once. Sequenced material: PBMCs, taken after nivolumab (anti-PD-1) treatment. The J gene is TRBJ1-4, the V gene TRBV28, with a weak D call TRBD1 (5 bases). The TCR comes from a person between 40 and 79 years old with oral cavity squamous cell carcinoma. The CDR3 spells CASSVLQAGDEKLFF. CDR3 coding DNA: TGTGCCAGCAGCGTTCTACAGGCTGGGGATGAAAAACTGTTTTTT. Filled out from reference TRBV28 and TRBJ1-4, the complete variable domain reads DVKVTQSSRYLVKRTGEKVFLECVQDMDHENMFWYRQDPGLGLRLIYFSYDVKMKEKGDIPEGYSVSREKKERFSLILESASTNQTSMYLCASSVLQAGDEKLFFGSGTQLSVL.